These 11 T cell receptor beta chains were all obtained from the same sample, sequenced in a study of shared T cell receptors in the human thymus. Only in-frame clones appear in the TCRdb table, and some are missing; sequencing was by immunoSEQ multiplex PCR. The sample gives approximately 760,000 clones, approximately 85% of which show up once; about 0.0098% is in the top ten. These same records also appear under a second study, on human thymus T cells.

Sequenced input: thymocytes. The receptors come from a girl under three years old with a congenital heart defect.

The CDR3 spells CASSFSVSPLHF. Here the CDR3 DNA reads TGTGCCAGCAGCTTTAGTGTTTCACCCCTCCACTTT. This chain joins TRBV7-2 and TRBJ1-6; D is ambiguous. This CDR3 is 12 amino acids long. Germline V gene data show CDR1 as SGHTA and CDR2 as FQGNSA. The V end lost 3 bases, the J end lost 9 bases, and 6 bases lay between the germline ends.

The rearrangement links TRBV5-1 to TRBJ1-6, with TRBD1 matching over 10 bases. This CDR3 has 15 amino acids. Germline V gives CDR1 SGHRS, CDR2 YFSETQ. J lost 5 bases, V lost 3 bases, and 2 bases had no gene match. The CDR3 reads CASSSGQGDNSPLHF. The CDR3 DNA reads as TGCGCCAGCAGCTCCGGACAGGGGGATAATTCACCCCTCCACTTT.

The chain is built from TRBV6-6 and TRBJ1-3, with TRBD1 matching over 7 bases. J gave up 4 bases and V 3 bases, and 9 bases lay outside the gene matches. The CDR3 loop spans 16 amino acids. Germline V lookup: CDR1 MNHNY, CDR2 SVGAGI (reference sequence). The CDR3 sequence: CASSYPDRVVGNTIYF. For the CDR3, the DNA is TGTGCCAGCAGTTATCCCGACAGGGTGGTAGGAAACACCATATATTTT.

CDR3 DNA: TGTGCCAGCAGCTCAATACCGGGGAATTATAATGAAAAACTGTTTTTT. This codes for CASSSIPGNYNEKLFF. The chain links TRBV7-9 to TRBJ1-4; D is unclear. This CDR3 is built from 16 residues. The ends were cut back, 4 bases at V and 4 bases at J, with 16 bases in the middle. From germline, CDR1 is SEHNR and CDR2 FQNEAQ (reference sequence).

The chain employs TRBV4-1 and TRBJ2-7, with a possible D match to TRBD2 (5 bases). The germline V gene has CDR1 MGHRA and CDR2 YSYEKL. The CDR3 consists of 14 residues. Trimming removed 9 bases at V and 6 bases at J, with 21 bases between. The CDR3 sequence is CASTPRRLPGEQYF. The CDR3 DNA reads TGCGCCAGTACCCCCCGGAGGCTGCCCGGCGAGCAGTACTTC.

This chain joins TRBV6-4 and TRBJ2-3, with D perhaps TRBD1 (5 bases). V was clipped by 7 bases and J by 5 bases, with 22 bases between them. The CDR3 runs to 16 residues. CDR1 MRHNA and CDR2 SNTAGT come from the germline V gene. Written as DNA, the CDR3 is TGTGCCAGCAAGGCCCGTTTTTGGTCCCAGGGAGATACGCAGTATTTT. It translates to CASKARFWSQGDTQYF.

A few counts support this clone. The chain couples TRBV5-1 to TRBJ2-5, with 7 bases identical to TRBD1. Germline CDR1 is SGHRS and CDR2 is YFSETQ. The ends lost 1 base at V and 9 bases at J; junction bases unmatched: 9. The length of the CDR3 is 14 residues. The CDR3 bases are TGCGCCAGCAGCTTGTGGTGGCAGGGGGTAGCCCAGTACTTC. Amino acids: CASSLWWQGVAQYF.

The V and J genes are TRBV27 and TRBJ2-2; TRBD2 agrees at 7 bases. V lost 2 bases to trimming and J lost 1 base; unmatched junction nucleotides: 7. Per germline, CDR1 MNHEY and CDR2 SMNVEV (reference sequence). The CDR3 has 17 residues. CDR3 nucleotide sequence: TGTGCCAGCAGTTTAGCGGGGGTTATACGGAACACCGGGGAGCTGTTTTTT. Translated, it gives CASSLAGVIRNTGELFF.

With respect to this clone: The sample contains more than one DNA sequence encoding this CDR3. This chain connects TRBV9 to TRBJ1-5; the D gene is possibly TRBD1 (5 bases). The CDR3 has 13 residues. V dropped 2 bases and J dropped 4 bases, with 7 bases sitting between them. Germline V gene data show CDR1 as SGDLS and CDR2 as YYNGEE. This CDR3 is CASSVDRNQPQHF. In DNA, the CDR3 is TGTGCCAGCAGCGTCGACAGAAATCAGCCCCAGCATTTT.

This chain links TRBV5-4 with TRBJ2-3; no reliable D call. This CDR3 has 18 amino acids. The germline V and J ends were trimmed by 0 bases and 1 base, with 18 bases remaining between them. The V gene's germline CDR1 is SGHNT and CDR2 YYREEE (reference sequence). The CDR3, as DNA: TGTGCCAGCAGCTTGGATTTCGCGCTCACGGGTCGCACAGATACGCAGTATTTT. Its translation: CASSLDFALTGRTDTQYF.

The chain recombines TRBV4-3 with TRBJ1-3; 7 positions agree with TRBD1. CDR1 is LGHNA, CDR2 YSLEER, per germline. V lost 4 bases to trimming and J lost 2 bases; unmatched junction nucleotides: 17. This CDR3 contains 19 residues. CDR3 loop: CASSPHSTRGPTAGNTIYF. The CDR3 DNA sequence: TGCGCCAGCAGCCCCCACAGCACTAGGGGGCCGACTGCTGGAAACACCATATATTTT.